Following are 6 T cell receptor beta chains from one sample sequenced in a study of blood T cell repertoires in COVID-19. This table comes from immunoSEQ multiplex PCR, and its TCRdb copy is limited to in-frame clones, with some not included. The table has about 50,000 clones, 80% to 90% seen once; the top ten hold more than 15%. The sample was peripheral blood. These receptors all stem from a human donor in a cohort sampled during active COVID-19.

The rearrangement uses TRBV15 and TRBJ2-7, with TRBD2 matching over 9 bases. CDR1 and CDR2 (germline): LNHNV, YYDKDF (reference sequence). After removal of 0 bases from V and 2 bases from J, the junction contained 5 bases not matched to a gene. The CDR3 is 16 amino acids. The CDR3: CATSRDLLAGTYEQYF. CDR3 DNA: TGTGCCACCAGCAGAGATTTACTAGCGGGCACCTACGAGCAGTACTTC.

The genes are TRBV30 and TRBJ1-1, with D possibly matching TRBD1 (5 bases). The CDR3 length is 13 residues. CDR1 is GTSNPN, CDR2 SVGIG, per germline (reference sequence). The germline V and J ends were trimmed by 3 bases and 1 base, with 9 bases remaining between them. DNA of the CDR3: TGTGCCTGGAGGGCGGGGCAGAACACTGAAGCTTTCTTT. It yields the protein CAWRAGQNTEAFF. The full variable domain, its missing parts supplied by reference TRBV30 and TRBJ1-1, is SQTIHQWPATLVQPVGSPLSLECTVEGTSNPNLYWYRQAAGRGLQLLFYSVGIGQISSEVPQNLSASRPQDRQFILSSKKLLLSDSGFYLCAWRAGQNTEAFFGQGTRLTVV.

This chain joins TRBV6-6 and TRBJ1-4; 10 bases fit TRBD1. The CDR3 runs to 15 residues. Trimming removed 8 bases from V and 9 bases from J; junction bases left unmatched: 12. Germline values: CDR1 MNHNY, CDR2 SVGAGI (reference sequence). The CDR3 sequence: CASGSNRDRGKKLFF. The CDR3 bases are TGTGCCAGCGGGTCCAACCGGGACAGGGGAAAAAAACTGTTTTTT.

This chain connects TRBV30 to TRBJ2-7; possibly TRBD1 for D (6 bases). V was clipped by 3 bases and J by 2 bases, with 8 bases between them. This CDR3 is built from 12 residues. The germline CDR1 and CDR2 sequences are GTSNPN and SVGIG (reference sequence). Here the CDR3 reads CAWRQGTYEQYF. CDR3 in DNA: TGTGCCTGGAGACAGGGAACCTACGAGCAGTACTTC.

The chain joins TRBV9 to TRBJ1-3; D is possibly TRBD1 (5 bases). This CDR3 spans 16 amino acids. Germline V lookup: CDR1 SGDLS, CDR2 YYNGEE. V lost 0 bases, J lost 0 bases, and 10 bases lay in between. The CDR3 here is CASSVDRSHSGNTIYF. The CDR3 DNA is TGTGCCAGCAGCGTAGACAGGTCCCACTCTGGAAACACCATATATTTT. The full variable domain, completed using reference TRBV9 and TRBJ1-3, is DSGVTQTPKHLITATGQRVTLRCSPRSGDLSVYWYQQSLDQGLQFLIQYYNGEERAKGNILERFSAQQFPDLHSELNLSSLELGDSALYFCASSVDRSHSGNTIYFGEGSWLTVV.

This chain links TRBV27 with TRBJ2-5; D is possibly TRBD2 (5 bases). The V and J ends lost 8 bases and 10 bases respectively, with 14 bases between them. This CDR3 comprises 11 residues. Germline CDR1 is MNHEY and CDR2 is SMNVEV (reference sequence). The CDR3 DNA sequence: TGTGCCAGCGGCTCCGAGGGTCACCAGTACTTC. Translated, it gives CASGSEGHQYF.